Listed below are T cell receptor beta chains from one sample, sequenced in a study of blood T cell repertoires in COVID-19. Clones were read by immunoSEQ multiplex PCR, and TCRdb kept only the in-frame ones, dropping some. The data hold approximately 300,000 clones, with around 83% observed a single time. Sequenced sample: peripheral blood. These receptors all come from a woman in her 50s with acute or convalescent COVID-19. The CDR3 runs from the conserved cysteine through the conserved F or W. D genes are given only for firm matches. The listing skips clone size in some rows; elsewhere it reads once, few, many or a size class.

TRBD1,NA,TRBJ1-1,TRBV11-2,TGTGCCAGCAGCCCGACAGGGGCACCCTGGGCTGAAGCTTTCTTT,CASSPTGAPWAEAFF
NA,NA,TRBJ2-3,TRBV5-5,TGTGCCAGCAGCTTCTACATAGCGGCCAGCACAGATACGCAGTATTTT,CASSFYIAASTDTQYF
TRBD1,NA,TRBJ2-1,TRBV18,TGTGCCAGCTCACCGGGACAGGGGCTCGATGAGCAGTTCTTC,CASSPGQGLDEQFF
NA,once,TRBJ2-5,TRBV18,TGTGCCAGCTCACTCACAGTCAATCAAGAGACCCAGTACTTC,CASSLTVNQETQYF
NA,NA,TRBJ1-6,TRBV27,NA,CASSFLAGRNNSPLHF
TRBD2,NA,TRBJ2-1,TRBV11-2,TGTGCCAGCAGCTTACTACTAGCGGTATACAATGAGCAGTTCTTC,CASSLLLAVYNEQFF
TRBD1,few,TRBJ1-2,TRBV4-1,TGCGCCAGCAGCCGACCGGGACAGGGGCCCGGCTACACCTTC,CASSRPGQGPGYTF
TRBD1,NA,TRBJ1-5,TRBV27,TGTGCCAGCAGCCTTACAGGGGGCAATCAGCCCCAGCATTTT,CASSLTGGNQPQHF
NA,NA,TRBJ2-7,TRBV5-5,TGTGCCAGCAGCTTGTACAGGGAACAAGGTCGGTACTTC,CASSLYREQGRYF
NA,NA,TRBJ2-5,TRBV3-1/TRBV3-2,TGTGCCAGCAGCCGGGGGGGCGCGGAGACCCAGTACTTC,CASSRGGAETQYF
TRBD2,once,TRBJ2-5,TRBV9,TGTGCCAGCAGCGTACGGGGGGAAGAGACCCAGTACTTC,CASSVRGEETQYF
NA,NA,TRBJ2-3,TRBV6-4,TGTGCCAGCAGTGTACTAGAGGGAGATACGCAGTATTTT,CASSVLEGDTQYF
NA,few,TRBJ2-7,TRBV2,TGTGCCAGCAGCGGGAGGGACAGGGTGAATAAGGAGCAGTACTTC,CASSGRDRVNKEQYF
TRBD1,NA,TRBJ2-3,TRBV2,TGTGCCAGCAGTGACGGGACAGGCACAGATACGCAGTATTTT,CASSDGTGTDTQYF
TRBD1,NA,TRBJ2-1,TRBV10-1,TGCGCCAGCATTGGGGACCCTACAGGGGCCAGCTCCTACAATGAGCAGTTCTTC,CASIGDPTGASSYNEQFF